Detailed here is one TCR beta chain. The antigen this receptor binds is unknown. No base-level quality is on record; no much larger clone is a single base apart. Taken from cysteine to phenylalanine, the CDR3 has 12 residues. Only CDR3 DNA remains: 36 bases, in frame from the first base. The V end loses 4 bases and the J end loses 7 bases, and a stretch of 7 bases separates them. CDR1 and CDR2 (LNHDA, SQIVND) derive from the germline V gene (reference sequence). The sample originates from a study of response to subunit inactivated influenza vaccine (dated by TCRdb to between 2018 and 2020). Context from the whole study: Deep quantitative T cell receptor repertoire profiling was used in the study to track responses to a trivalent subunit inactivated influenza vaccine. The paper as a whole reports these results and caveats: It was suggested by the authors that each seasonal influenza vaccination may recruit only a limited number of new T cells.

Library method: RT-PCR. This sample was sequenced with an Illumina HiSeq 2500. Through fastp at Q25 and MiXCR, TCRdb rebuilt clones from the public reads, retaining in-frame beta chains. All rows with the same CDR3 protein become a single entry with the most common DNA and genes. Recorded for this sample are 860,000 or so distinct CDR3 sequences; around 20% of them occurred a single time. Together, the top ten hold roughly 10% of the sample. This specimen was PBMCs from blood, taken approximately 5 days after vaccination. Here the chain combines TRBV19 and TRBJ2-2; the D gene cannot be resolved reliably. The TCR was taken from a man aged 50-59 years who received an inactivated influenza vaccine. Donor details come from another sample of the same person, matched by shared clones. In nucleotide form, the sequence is TGTGCCAGTAGTACCGAGGACGGGGAGCTGTTTTTT. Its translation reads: CASSTEDGELFF.